This TCR beta chain was profiled in a study of spatial heterogeneity in lung cancer. As for the study in general: The follow-up PBMC samples were sequenced whenever they were available. The median time to follow-up was approximately 26 months after resection. The average count in raw reads for each unique TCR and UMI combination exceeded eight appearances.

CDR1 is SQVTM, CDR2 ANQGSEA, per germline. V gave up 7 bases and J gave up 7 bases, with 11 bases separating them. The CDR3 is 11 amino acids. Time point given: blood at routine non-recurrence follow-up after resection. Whole RNA obtained from tumor, nontumor lung or frozen PBMC underwent sequencing without sorting. Every individual TCR cDNA molecule carried its own unique molecular identifier, which allowed correction of PCR and sequencing errors. TCRdb re-analysed the 5' RACE reads in MiXCR, keeping a single row per CDR3 protein. The table records around 30,000 distinct CDR3 sequences, 5% to 6% of them present only once. This clonotype was detected many times.

This receptor was obtained from a male donor with early-stage non-small cell lung cancer. This material consisted of PBMCs, taken at follow-up. This sequence joins TRBV29-1 and TRBJ2-1; D remains ambiguous. CDR3 amino acids: CSASVDNEQFF. Here the CDR3 DNA reads TGCAGCGCCAGCGTCGATAATGAGCAGTTCTTC.